What follows are 16 T cell receptor beta chains derived from one specimen sequenced in a study of CD8+ T cells in alopecia areata. Extracted RNA was reverse transcribed, and the resulting cDNA served as sequencing template. TCRdb's table, derived via immunoSEQ multiplex PCR, lists solely in-frame clones and lacks some. The sample gives around 290,000 clones, none seen only once, and the top ten clones hold about 1.2%. Using CD4, CD8alpha, NKG2D, NKG2ACE and other markers, pooled cutaneous lymph node cells were sorted. Sequencing was done on a sample of CD4+ T cells sorted from a lymph node. The receptor set was obtained from a C3H/HeJ mouse with alopecia areata. The mouse line has the MHC haplotype H2-k.

On this clone itself: Gene names denote mouse genes. The read ends 4 residues shy of where the CDR3 ends; the end is completed using the germline J gene. The same CDR3 can be traced to other DNA sequences in this sample. The V call is TRBV13-3, the J call TRBJ2-5; 9 nucleotides line up with TRBD1. This CDR3 contains 14 residues. V lost 5 bases to trimming and J lost 3 bases; unmatched junction nucleotides: 4. The germline CDR1 and CDR2 sequences are NNHDY and SYVADS. The CDR3: CASSRDRGQDTQYF. The sequenced CDR3 bases are TGTGCCAGCAGCCGCGACAGGGGGCAAGAC.

A note on this clone: Gene names refer to mouse genes. The read terminates 4 residues before the CDR3 end, so the remaining end is supplied by the germline J gene. The sample has other DNA sequences that encode this CDR3 too. V and J are TRBV13-1 and TRBJ2-2; a possible D gene is TRBD1 (5 bases). CDR3 length equals 16 residues. V lost 0 bases and J lost 0, with 9 bases in between. CDR1 is NSHNY and CDR2 is SYGAGN in the germline V gene. Partial CDR3 DNA: TGTGCCAGCAGTGATGAAAGGGGAGCAAACACCGGG. Encoded protein: CASSDERGANTG. The CDR3 reads in full as CASSDERGANTGQLYF.

In this sample, this clone turned up a few times. Gene names refer to mouse genes. The CDR3 extends 3 residues past the end of the read, so its final part is completed from the germline J gene. Within the sample, other DNA sequences also encode this same CDR3. The J gene is TRBJ1-6, the V gene TRBV31; perhaps TRBD1 as D (5 bases). TRBJ1-6 is given ORF status, its function remaining uncertain. Trimming shortened V by 2 bases and J by 4 bases, and 9 bases separated the two germline ends. Germline lookup yields CDR1 GKSSPN and CDR2 SITVG. The CDR3 spans 14 residues. The DNA read from the CDR3 is TGTGCCTGGAGTTTGGGGGGGTATAATTCGCCC. Amino acid sequence: CAWSLGGYNSP. The whole CDR3 protein reads CAWSLGGYNSPLYF.

This clone was counted only a few times. Genes and germline are mouse. The read terminates 4 residues before the CDR3 end, so the remaining end is supplied by the germline J gene. The genes are TRBV17 and TRBJ2-7; 10 positions match TRBD2. The CDR3 is made up of 13 amino acids. Per germline, CDR1 MNHDT and CDR2 YYDKIL. Partial CDR3 DNA: TGTGCTAGCAAGGGACTGGGGCTATAT. Encoded protein: CASKGLGLY. The whole CDR3 sequence is CASKGLGLYEQYF. Looking up the rest from reference TRBV17 and TRBJ2-7 gives the full variable domain: DTTVKQNPRYKLARVGKPVNLICSQTMNHDTMYWYQKKPNQAPKLLLFYYDKILNREADTFEKFQSSRPNNSFCSLYIGSAGLEYSAMYLCASKGLGLYEQYFGPGTRLTVL.

This clone was seen a handful of times. The genes are named according to mouse. The CDR3 is cut off 3 residues early in the read; its end comes from the germline J gene. The rearrangement joins TRBV13-1 to TRBJ1-6; D remains unclear. TRBJ1-6 qualifies as an ORF whose function is uncertain. The CDR3 contains 13 residues. The V end was cut by 6 bases, the J end by 0 bases, with 4 bases between. CDR1 NSHNY and CDR2 SYGAGN come from the germline V gene. This CDR3 is CASTSSYNSPLYF. The part of the CDR3 DNA that was read is TGTGCCAGCACCAGTTCCTATAATTCGCCC.

This clone was seen at least ten times. Any gene name here is a mouse gene name. The read ends 4 residues early relative to the CDR3; the germline J gene fills the gap. This sequence joins TRBV1 and TRBJ2-7; tentative D call: TRBD1 (5 bases). The CDR3 spans 13 residues. Germline V CDR1 and CDR2: NSQYPW, LRSPGD (reference sequence). CDR3: CTCSGWRGDEQYF. CDR3 DNA (partial): TGCACCTGCAGTGGGTGGAGAGGGGAT.

A remark on this clone: Genes and germline come from the mouse. The read is 4 residues too short to cover the CDR3 end, so that end is filled in from the germline J gene. The rearrangement joins TRBV13-1 to TRBJ1-1, with 12 bases lining up with TRBD1. CDR1 NSHNY and CDR2 SYGAGN come from the germline V gene. This CDR3 comprises 17 residues. The sequenced CDR3 bases are TGTGCCAGCAGTGATGGAGGGACAGGGGGCGCGTCCCCA. It codes for CASSDGGTGGASP. The whole CDR3 sequence reads CASSDGGTGGASPEVFF.

Comment on this clone: Gene names are mouse gene names. The read falls 4 residues short of the CDR3 end, and the missing part is taken from the germline J gene. This chain links TRBV31 with TRBJ1-2; 9 nucleotides align to TRBD1. After removal of 1 base from V and 4 bases from J, the junction contained 7 bases not matched to a gene. This CDR3 comprises 15 residues. Germline CDR1 is GKSSPN and CDR2 is SITVG. The CDR3 reads CAWSPPGQGISDYTF. The DNA read from the CDR3 is TGTGCCTGGAGTCCCCCGGGACAGGGAATCTCC.

This clone turned up a few times. The gene names given are mouse names. The read terminates 4 residues before the CDR3 end, so the remaining end is supplied by the germline J gene. V is TRBV17 and J is TRBJ2-7, with 7 nucleotides matching TRBD2. The CDR3 is 15 residues long. Germline V gene sequence: CDR1 MNHDT, CDR2 YYDKIL. V was clipped by 0 bases and J by 3 bases; unmatched bases: 5. The sequenced part of the CDR3 DNA is TGTGCTAGCAGTAGAGATAGGGCTGGGGGCTAT. Protein: CASSRDRAGGY. The whole CDR3 reads CASSRDRAGGYEQYF.

This clone occurred a few times. Each gene name is a mouse one. CDR3 DNA, as far as it was read: TGTGCCAGCAGGCCTGACTGGGGGGAAGAC. Translating it yields CASRPDWGED. The complete CDR3 sequence is CASRPDWGEDTQYF. The chain employs TRBV13-1 and TRBJ2-5; 10 positions agree with TRBD2. The CDR3 end is not reached by the read, which stops 4 residues before it; the germline J gene fills it in. This CDR3 comprises 14 residues. Germline V gene sequence: CDR1 NSHNY, CDR2 SYGAGN.

Of note for this clone: Gene names denote mouse genes. The read halts 4 residues ahead of the CDR3 end, with the missing end drawn from the germline J gene. The chain carries TRBV5 and TRBJ2-5; D possibly corresponds to TRBD1 (6 bases). The germline CDR1 and CDR2 sequences are LGHNA and YNLKQL (reference sequence). Trimming cost V 3 bases and J 0 bases, with 10 bases left between them. This CDR3 region has 15 residues. The CDR3 region is CASSHRQVNQDTQYF. Incomplete CDR3 DNA: TGTGCCAGCAGCCACAGACAGGTTAACCAAGAC.

This clone was seen more than once but under ten times. The genes and germline here are from mouse. The CDR3 loop reads CTCSAPGGNAETLYF. CDR3 DNA, as far as it was read: TGCACCTGCAGTGCACCTGGGGGGAATGCAGAA. This sequence joins TRBV1 and TRBJ2-3; 8 bases align to TRBD2. Read coverage stops 4 residues before the CDR3 terminus; the germline J gene supplies the remainder. The germline CDR1 and CDR2 sequences are NSQYPW and LRSPGD (reference sequence). The CDR3 contains 15 residues. V lost 2 bases to trimming and J lost 2 bases; unmatched junction nucleotides: 3.

About this clone: Mouse gene names and germline throughout. The CDR3 end is not reached by the read, which stops 4 residues before it; the germline J gene fills it in. The chain has TRBV31 and TRBJ2-2; 7 positions match TRBD2. Germline V CDR1 and CDR2: GKSSPN, SITVG. The CDR3 covers 15 residues. The V gene end was trimmed by 1 base and the J gene end by 4 bases; junction bases not matched to a gene: 6. CDR3 protein: CAWSPIRLGTGQLYF. The part of the CDR3 DNA that was read is TGTGCCTGGAGTCCGATCCGACTGGGCACCGGG.

As concerns this clone: These gene names are mouse names. The DNA ends 4 residues before the CDR3 does, and the rest of the CDR3 is filled in from the germline J gene. The sample holds other DNA sequences that translate to the same CDR3. The rearrangement uses TRBV19 and TRBJ2-2; TRBD1 matches at 11 bases. The ends lost 5 bases at V and 4 bases at J; junction bases unmatched: 4. This CDR3 spans 15 amino acids. Germline CDR1 reads FNHDT; CDR2 reads SITEND (reference sequence). The CDR3 here is CASRPGTGGTGQLYF. The DNA read from the CDR3 is TGTGCCAGCAGACCCGGGACAGGGGGCACCGGG.

This clone has more than one count but fewer than ten. Here the gene names and germline are mouse. The read ends 4 residues shy of where the CDR3 ends; the end is completed using the germline J gene. This chain links TRBV19 with TRBJ1-2; the match to TRBD1 covers 8 bases. V dropped 5 bases and J dropped 0; count of bases not matched to a gene: 3. CDR3 size: 14 residues. Germline V gene data show CDR1 as FNHDT and CDR2 as SITEND (reference sequence). The CDR3 loop reads CASSQGQANSDYTF. The CDR3 bases that were read are TGTGCCAGCAGCCAGGGACAGGCAAACTCC.

This clone was recorded a few times. Genes and germline are mouse. The read ends 4 residues shy of where the CDR3 ends; the end is completed using the germline J gene. The chain is built from TRBV1 and TRBJ2-1; D gene unclear. The CDR3 totals 12 residues. Germline V gene data show CDR1 as NSQYPW and CDR2 as LRSPGD (reference sequence). V was clipped by 4 bases and J by 4 bases, with 5 bases between them. This CDR3 reads CTCSEQYAEQFF. The part of the CDR3 DNA that was read is TGCACCTGCAGTGAACAATATGCT.